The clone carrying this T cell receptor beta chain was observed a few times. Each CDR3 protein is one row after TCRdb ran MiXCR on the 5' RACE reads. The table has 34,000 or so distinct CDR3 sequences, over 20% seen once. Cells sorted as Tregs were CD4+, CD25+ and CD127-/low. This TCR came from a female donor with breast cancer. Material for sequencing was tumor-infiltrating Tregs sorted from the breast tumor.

CDR3 in DNA: TGTGCCAGCAGTTACTCGGCAGGGTCTAAGCCCCAGCATTTT. It yields the protein CASSYSAGSKPQHF. The chain has TRBV6-2 or TRBV6-3 and TRBJ1-5; weak D call: TRBD1 (5 bases). Germline CDR1 is MNHEY and CDR2 is SVGEGT. Trimming took 0 bases from V and 8 from J, leaving 11 bases between them. CDR3 length: 14 residues.